These 10 T cell receptor beta chains were sequenced from one sample in a study of memory CD4+ T cells and cytomegalovirus serostatus. Single viable CD3+CD4+CD8-CD45RO+ cells were sorted as the memory CD4+ T cells. The method was immunoSEQ multiplex PCR; TCRdb's version includes in-frame clones alone and lacks a portion of them. The sample yields around 49,000 clones, about 78% seen once. Sequenced input: memory CD4+ T cells from blood. The receptors shown here come from an adult in good health and CMV-seronegative.

The chain has TRBV11-2 and TRBJ2-1; TRBD2 is a possible D gene (7 bases). V lost 4 bases and J 6 bases, leaving 10 bases between the germline ends. The CDR3 is 13 residues long. Germline CDR1 and CDR2: SGHAT and FQNNGV. As DNA, the CDR3 is TGTGCCAGCAGCTGGGGGGGGCGCAATGAGCAGTTCTTC. Residues: CASSWGGRNEQFF.

The chain is built from TRBV11-2 and TRBJ2-1; 7 bases align to TRBD1. The CDR3 spans 15 residues. J gave up 7 bases and V 5 bases, and 11 bases lay outside the gene matches. CDR1 is SGHAT and CDR2 is FQNNGV in the germline V gene. CDR3 region: CASSLTGTVKNEQFF. The CDR3 coding sequence is TGTGCCAGCAGCCTAACCGGGACAGTAAAGAATGAGCAGTTCTTC. Based on the CDR3 plus reference TRBV11-2 and TRBJ2-1, the full variable domain is EAGVAQSPRYKIIEKRQSVAFWCNPISGHATLYWYQQILGQGPKLLIQFQNNGVVDDSQLPKDRFSAERLKGVDSTLKIQPAKLEDSAVYLCASSLTGTVKNEQFFGPGTRLTVL.

The J gene is TRBJ2-5, the V gene TRBV18, with D perhaps assigned TRBD1 or TRBD2 (5 bases each). Germline CDR1 reads KGHSH; CDR2 reads LQKENI. Trimming stripped 5 bases from V and 3 bases from J, with 10 bases between. CDR3 length equals 13 residues. CDR3 sequence reads: CASSGGGEETQYF. The CDR3 bases are TGTGCCAGCTCAGGGGGTGGAGAAGAGACCCAGTACTTC.

In this sample, this clone turned up once. V is TRBV19 and J is TRBJ1-3, with 7 bases aligning to TRBD1. The CDR3 is 16 residues long. Trimming cost V 7 bases and J 0 bases; bases outside gene matches: 9. Germline V CDR1 and CDR2: LNHDA, SQIVND (reference sequence). The CDR3 coding sequence is TGTGCCAGTACCCGGGACAGTTTTTACTCTGGAAACACCATATATTTT. Translation gives CASTRDSFYSGNTIYF.

This chain joins TRBV28 and TRBJ1-1, with 7 bases matching TRBD1. V trimming: 5 bases; J trimming: 6 bases; junction bases outside the gene matches: 9. The CDR3 covers 14 residues. The germline CDR1 and CDR2 sequences are MDHEN and SYDVKM. In DNA form, the CDR3 reads TGTGCCAGCAGTCCAGGGGGGGTAGGACCTGAAGCTTTCTTT. Protein: CASSPGGVGPEAFF.

This clone was observed once. This sequence joins TRBV2 and TRBJ2-1; 15 bases agree with TRBD2. Losses at the gene ends were 4 bases for V and 4 bases for J; bases not matched to a gene: 14. The germline V gene has CDR1 SNHLY and CDR2 FYNNEI. The CDR3 totals 20 residues. CDR3 residues: CASSGPRTSGRAGGYNEQFF. The DNA of the CDR3 is TGTGCCAGCAGTGGACCCCGGACTAGCGGGAGGGCCGGGGGATACAATGAGCAGTTCTTC.

The chain is built from TRBV9 and TRBJ1-2; D is uncertain. The CDR3 length is 13 residues. CDR1 SGDLS and CDR2 YYNGEE come from the germline V gene. Trimming cost V 10 bases and J 8 bases, with 21 bases left between them. CDR3 region: CASLGQEGGGYTF. In nucleotides, the CDR3 is TGTGCCTCCCTCGGGCAAGAAGGTGGGGGCTACACCTTC.

V gene TRBV6-1 combines with J gene TRBJ2-7, with D uncertain. The CDR3 runs 15 residues. Germline-derived CDR1 and CDR2 are MNHNS and SASEGT. V was trimmed by 2 bases and J by 3 bases, leaving 14 bases between them. CDR3 sequence reads: CASSESAGWGYEQYF. The CDR3 DNA reads as TGTGCCAGCAGTGAAAGCGCAGGTTGGGGCTACGAGCAGTACTTC.

V and J are TRBV30 and TRBJ2-7; 7 bases align to TRBD1. The CDR3 contains 14 residues. J was trimmed by 1 base and V by 4 bases; bases with no gene match: 7. Germline values: CDR1 GTSNPN, CDR2 SVGIG (reference sequence). The CDR3 protein is CAWTPGQASYEQYF. The CDR3 nucleotides are TGTGCCTGGACGCCCGGACAGGCGTCCTACGAGCAGTACTTC.

The chain combines TRBV7-6 with TRBJ1-1, with D possibly being TRBD1 (6 bases). Trimming took off 3 bases at V and 5 bases at J, with 10 bases between the two ends. This CDR3 is built from 13 residues. CDR1 and CDR2 from the germline V gene are SGHVS and FNYEAQ. Here the CDR3 DNA reads TGTGCCAGCAGCTTTTTAGGGGGAACTGAAGCTTTCTTT. It codes for CASSFLGGTEAFF.